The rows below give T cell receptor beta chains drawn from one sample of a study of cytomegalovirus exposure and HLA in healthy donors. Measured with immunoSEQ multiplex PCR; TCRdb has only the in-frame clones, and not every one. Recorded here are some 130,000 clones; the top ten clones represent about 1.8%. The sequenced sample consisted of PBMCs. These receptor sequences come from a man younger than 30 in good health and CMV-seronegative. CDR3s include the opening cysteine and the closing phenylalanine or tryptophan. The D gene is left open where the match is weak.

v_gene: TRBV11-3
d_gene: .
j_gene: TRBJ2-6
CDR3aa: CASSLLAGRGANVLTF
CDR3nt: TGTGCCAGCAGCTTATTGGCAGGGAGGGGGGCCAACGTCCTGACTTTC

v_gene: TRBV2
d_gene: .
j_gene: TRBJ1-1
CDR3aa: CASRLTANTEAFF
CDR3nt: TGTGCCAGCAGGCTAACAGCGAACACTGAAGCTTTCTTT

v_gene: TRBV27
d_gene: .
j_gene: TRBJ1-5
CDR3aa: CASSSLTGSSNQPQHF
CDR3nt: TGTGCCAGCAGTTCCCTTACAGGGAGTAGCAATCAGCCCCAGCATTTT

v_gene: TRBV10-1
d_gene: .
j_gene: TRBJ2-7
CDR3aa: CASSEGSGGGGNYEQYF
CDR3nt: TGCGCCAGCAGTGAGGGCTCCGGGGGCGGGGGAAACTACGAGCAGTACTTC

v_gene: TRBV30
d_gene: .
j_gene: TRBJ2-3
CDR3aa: CAWKFSGTDTQYF
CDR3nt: TGTGCCTGGAAGTTCTCGGGCACAGATACGCAGTATTTT

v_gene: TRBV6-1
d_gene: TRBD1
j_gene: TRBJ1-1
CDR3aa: CASRPDRLNTEAFF
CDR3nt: TGTGCCAGCAGGCCGGACAGGTTGAACACTGAAGCTTTCTTT

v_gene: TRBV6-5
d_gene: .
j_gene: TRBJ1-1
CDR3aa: CASSYSQGNTEAFF
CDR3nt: TGTGCCAGCAGTTACTCTCAGGGGAACACTGAAGCTTTCTTT

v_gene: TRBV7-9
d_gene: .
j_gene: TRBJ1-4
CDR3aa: CASSLVGQGLQKLFF
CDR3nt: TGTGCCAGCAGCTTAGTCGGGCAGGGGCTCCAAAAACTGTTTTTT

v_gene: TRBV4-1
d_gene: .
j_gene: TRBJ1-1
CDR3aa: CASSQVRATMNTEAFF
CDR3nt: TGCGCCAGCAGCCAAGTGAGGGCAACTATGAACACTGAAGCTTTCTTT

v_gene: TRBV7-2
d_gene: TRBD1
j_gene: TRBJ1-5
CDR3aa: CASSLDRDRPQHF
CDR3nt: TGTGCCAGCAGCCTAGACAGGGATCGGCCCCAGCATTTT

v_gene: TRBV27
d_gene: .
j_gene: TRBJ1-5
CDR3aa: CASSPGWGGQPQHF
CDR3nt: TGTGCCAGCAGTCCGGGGTGGGGAGGGCAGCCCCAGCATTTT

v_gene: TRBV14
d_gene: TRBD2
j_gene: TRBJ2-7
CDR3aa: CASSQEGTSVTYEQYF
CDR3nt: TGTGCCAGCAGCCAAGAAGGGACTAGCGTTACCTACGAGCAGTACTTC

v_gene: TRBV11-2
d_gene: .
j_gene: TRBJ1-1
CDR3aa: CASSFNLGDTEAFF
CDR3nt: TGTGCCAGCAGCTTTAATTTGGGAGACACTGAAGCTTTCTTT

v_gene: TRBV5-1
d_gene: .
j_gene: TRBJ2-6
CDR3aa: CASSHNRESIAGANVLTF
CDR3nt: TGCGCCAGCAGCCATAACAGGGAAAGTATAGCTGGGGCCAACGTCCTGACTTTC

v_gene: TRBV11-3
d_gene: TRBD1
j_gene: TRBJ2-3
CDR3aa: CASSSAGTGGLDTQYF
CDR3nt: TGTGCCAGCAGCTCCGCCGGGACAGGGGGCCTAGATACGCAGTATTTT

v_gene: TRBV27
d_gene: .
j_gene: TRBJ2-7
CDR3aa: CASRAGHLSYEQYF
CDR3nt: TGTGCCAGCAGAGCGGGACACCTCTCCTACGAGCAGTACTTC

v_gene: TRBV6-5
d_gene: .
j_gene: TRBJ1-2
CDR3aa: CASRGPSNGYTF
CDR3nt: TGTGCCAGCAGGGGGCCCTCGAATGGCTACACCTTC

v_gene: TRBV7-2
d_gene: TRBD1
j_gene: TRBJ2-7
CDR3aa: CASSGRGPEQYF
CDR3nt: TGTGCCAGCAGCGGCAGGGGGCCCGAGCAGTACTTC

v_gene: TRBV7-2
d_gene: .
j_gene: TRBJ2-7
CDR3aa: CASSLVHREIYEQYF
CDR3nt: TGTGCCAGCAGCTTAGTTCACAGGGAGATATACGAGCAGTACTTC

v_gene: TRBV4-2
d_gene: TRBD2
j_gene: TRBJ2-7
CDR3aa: CASSQDRGGHYEQYF
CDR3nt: TGTGCCAGCAGCCAAGATCGGGGGGGTCACTACGAGCAGTACTTC

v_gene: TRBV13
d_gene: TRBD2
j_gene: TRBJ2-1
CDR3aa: CASSLGPTSGGLSYNEQFF
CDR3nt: TGTGCCAGCAGCTTAGGCCCTACGAGCGGGGGGTTATCCTACAATGAGCAGTTCTTC

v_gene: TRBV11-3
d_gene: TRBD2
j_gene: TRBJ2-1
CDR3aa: CASSQLAVSYNEQFF
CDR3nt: TGTGCCAGCAGTCAACTAGCGGTCTCCTACAATGAGCAGTTCTTC

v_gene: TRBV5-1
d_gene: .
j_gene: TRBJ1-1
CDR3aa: CASSLFGGMNTEAFF
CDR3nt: TGCGCCAGCAGCTTGTTCGGGGGGATGAACACTGAAGCTTTCTTT

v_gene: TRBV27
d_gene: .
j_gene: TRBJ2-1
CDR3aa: CASSFWTGNEQFF
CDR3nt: TGTGCCAGCAGTTTCTGGACGGGGAATGAGCAGTTCTTC

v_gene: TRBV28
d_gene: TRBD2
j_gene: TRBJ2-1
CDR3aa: CASSRLASSYNEQFF
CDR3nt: TGTGCCAGCAGTCGACTAGCCAGCTCCTACAATGAGCAGTTCTTC

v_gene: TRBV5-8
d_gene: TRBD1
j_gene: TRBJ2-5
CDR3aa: CASSFRTGKGKTQYF
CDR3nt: TGTGCCAGCAGCTTCCGGACAGGAAAGGGCAAGACCCAGTACTTC

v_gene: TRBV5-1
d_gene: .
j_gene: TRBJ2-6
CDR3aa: CASSLSLFSGANVLTF
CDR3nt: TGCGCCAGCAGCTTGTCCCTCTTCTCTGGGGCCAACGTCCTGACTTTC

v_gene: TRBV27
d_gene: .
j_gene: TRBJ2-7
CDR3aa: CASIGAGYEQYF
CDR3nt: TGTGCCAGCATAGGGGCTGGCTACGAGCAGTACTTC

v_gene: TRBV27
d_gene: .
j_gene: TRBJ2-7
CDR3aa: CASSSKEGLFVEQYF
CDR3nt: TGTGCCAGCAGTTCGAAGGAGGGTCTCTTTGTCGAGCAGTACTTC

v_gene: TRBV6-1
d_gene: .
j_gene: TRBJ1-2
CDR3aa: CASSSLLGYTF
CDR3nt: TGTGCCAGCAGTTCCCTCTTGGGCTACACCTTC

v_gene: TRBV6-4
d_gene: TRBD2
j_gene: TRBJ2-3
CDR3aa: CASSDLTSGGNTQYF
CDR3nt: TGTGCCAGCAGTGACTTGACTAGCGGGGGAAATACGCAGTATTTT

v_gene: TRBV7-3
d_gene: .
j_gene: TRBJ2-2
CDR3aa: CASSFSRGGELFF
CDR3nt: TGTGCCAGCAGCTTTTCCCGGGGCGGGGAGCTGTTTTTT

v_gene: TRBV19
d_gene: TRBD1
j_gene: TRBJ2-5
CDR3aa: CASSPGGGTGVETQYF
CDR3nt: TGTGCCAGTAGTCCCGGCGGAGGGACAGGGGTTGAGACCCAGTACTTC

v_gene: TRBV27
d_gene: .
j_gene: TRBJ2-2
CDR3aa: CASSPPPVHAGELFF
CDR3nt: TGTGCCAGCAGCCCCCCTCCTGTACACGCCGGGGAGCTGTTTTTT

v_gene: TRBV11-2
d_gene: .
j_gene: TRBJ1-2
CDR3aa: CASSPTGDYGYTF
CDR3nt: TGTGCCAGCAGCCCAACGGGTGACTATGGCTACACCTTC

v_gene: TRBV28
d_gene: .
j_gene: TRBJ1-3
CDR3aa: CASSLKPLSGVNTIYF
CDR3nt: TGTGCCAGCAGTTTAAAGCCCCTATCCGGGGTAAACACCATATATTTT

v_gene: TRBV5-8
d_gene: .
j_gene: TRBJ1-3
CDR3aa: CASSLRGSGNTIYF
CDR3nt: TGTGCCAGCAGCTTGCGGGGTTCGGGAAACACCATATATTTT

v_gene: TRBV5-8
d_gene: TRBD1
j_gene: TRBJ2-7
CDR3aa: CASSTIQQGSDEQYF
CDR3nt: TGTGCCAGCAGCACCATCCAACAGGGGAGCGACGAGCAGTACTTC

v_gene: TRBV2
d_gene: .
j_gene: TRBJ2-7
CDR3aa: CASRASEIYEQYF
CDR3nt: TGTGCCAGCAGGGCTAGCGAGATCTACGAGCAGTACTTC

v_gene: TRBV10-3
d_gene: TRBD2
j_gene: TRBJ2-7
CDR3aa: CAISRTSGDEYEQYF
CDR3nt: TGTGCCATCAGTCGGACTAGCGGGGATGAATACGAGCAGTACTTC

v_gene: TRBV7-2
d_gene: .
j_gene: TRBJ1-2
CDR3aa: CASSLGQGTMGYTF
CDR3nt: TGTGCCAGCAGCTTAGGCCAGGGAACTATGGGCTACACCTTC

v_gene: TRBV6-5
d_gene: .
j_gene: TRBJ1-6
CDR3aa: CASSYSKPGRSPLHF
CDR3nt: TGTGCCAGCAGTTACTCGAAGCCAGGAAGGTCACCCCTCCACTTT

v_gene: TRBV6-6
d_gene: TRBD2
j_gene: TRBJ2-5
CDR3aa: CASSYGTSGEQETQYF
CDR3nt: TGTGCCAGCAGTTACGGGACTAGCGGGGAGCAAGAGACCCAGTACTTC

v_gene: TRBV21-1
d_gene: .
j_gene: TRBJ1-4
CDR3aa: CASSKEGQGNGVTNEKLFF
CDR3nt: TGTGCCAGCAGCAAAGAAGGACAGGGGAACGGGGTGACTAATGAAAAACTGTTTTTT

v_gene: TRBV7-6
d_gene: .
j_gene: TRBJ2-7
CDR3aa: CASSSLEGDEQYF
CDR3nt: TGTGCCAGCAGCTCCCTCGAGGGAGACGAGCAGTACTTC

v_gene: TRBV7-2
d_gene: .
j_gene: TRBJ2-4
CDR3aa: CASSSGQGRNIQYF
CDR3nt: TGTGCCAGCAGCTCCGGTCAGGGCAGAAACATTCAGTACTTC

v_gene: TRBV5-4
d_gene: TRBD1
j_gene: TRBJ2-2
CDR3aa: CASSRDRFTGELFF
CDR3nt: TGTGCCAGCAGCCGGGACAGGTTCACCGGGGAGCTGTTTTTT

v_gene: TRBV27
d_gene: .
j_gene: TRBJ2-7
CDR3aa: CASSFTGSSYEQYF
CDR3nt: TGTGCCAGCAGTTTTACAGGAAGCTCCTACGAGCAGTACTTC